This TCR beta chain was found in a study of T cells after posttransplantation cyclophosphamide. Study observations and caveats: Later post-transplant blood repertoires were often dominated by donor CD8+ memory clones.

The data were produced by immunoSEQ multiplex PCR, yet TCRdb's version contains in-frame clones alone and is incomplete. The table shows some 64,000 clones, with 80% to 95% occurring only once. On the day of bone marrow donation, the related graft donor provided peripheral blood. There are 13 residues in the CDR3. The germline V gene encodes CDR1 SGHRS and CDR2 YFSETQ. The V end was cut by 2 bases, the J end by 8 bases, with 13 bases between. There are a few counts of this clone. Its antigen remains unknown. The sequenced sample consisted of PBMCs. The TCR was taken from a woman in her twenties or thirties in good health and a related stem cell transplant donor. The chain couples TRBV5-1 to TRBJ1-2; D is unclear. CDR3 bases: TGCGCCAGCAGCTTAGGCCTCGCGGGAGGCTACACCTTC. It encodes CASSLGLAGGYTF.